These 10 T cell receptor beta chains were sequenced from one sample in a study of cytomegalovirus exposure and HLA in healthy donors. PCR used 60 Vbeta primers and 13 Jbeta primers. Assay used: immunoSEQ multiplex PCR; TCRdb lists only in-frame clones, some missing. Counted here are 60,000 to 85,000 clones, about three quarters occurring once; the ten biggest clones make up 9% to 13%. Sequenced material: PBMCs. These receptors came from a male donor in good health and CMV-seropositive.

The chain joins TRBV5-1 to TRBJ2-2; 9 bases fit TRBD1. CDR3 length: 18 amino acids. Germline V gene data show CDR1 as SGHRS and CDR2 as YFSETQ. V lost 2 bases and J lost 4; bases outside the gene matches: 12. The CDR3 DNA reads TGCGCCAGCAGCTTAATGGGACAGGGACGGAGGGGCACCGGGGAGCTGTTTTTT. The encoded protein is CASSLMGQGRRGTGELFF.

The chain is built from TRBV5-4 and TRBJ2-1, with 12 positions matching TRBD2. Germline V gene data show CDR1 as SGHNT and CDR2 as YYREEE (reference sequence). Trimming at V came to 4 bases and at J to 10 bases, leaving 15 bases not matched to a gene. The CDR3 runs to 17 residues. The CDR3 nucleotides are TGTGCCAGCAGCCCCGGACCTAGCGGGAGGGGAGCGGAGGAGCAGTTCTTC. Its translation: CASSPGPSGRGAEEQFF.

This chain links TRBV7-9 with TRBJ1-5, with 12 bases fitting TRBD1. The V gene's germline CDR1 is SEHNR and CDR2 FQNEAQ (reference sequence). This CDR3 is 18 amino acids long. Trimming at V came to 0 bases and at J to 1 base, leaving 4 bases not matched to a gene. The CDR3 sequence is CASSLAGTGGRSNQPQHF. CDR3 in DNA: TGTGCCAGCAGCTTAGCCGGGACAGGGGGCAGGAGCAATCAGCCCCAGCATTTT.

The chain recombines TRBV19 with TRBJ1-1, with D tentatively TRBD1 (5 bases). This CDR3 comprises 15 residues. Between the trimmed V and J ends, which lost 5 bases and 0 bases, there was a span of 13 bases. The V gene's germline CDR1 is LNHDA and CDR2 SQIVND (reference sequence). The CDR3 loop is CASSVQGYMNTEAFF. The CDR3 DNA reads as TGTGCCAGTAGTGTTCAGGGATACATGAACACTGAAGCTTTCTTT.

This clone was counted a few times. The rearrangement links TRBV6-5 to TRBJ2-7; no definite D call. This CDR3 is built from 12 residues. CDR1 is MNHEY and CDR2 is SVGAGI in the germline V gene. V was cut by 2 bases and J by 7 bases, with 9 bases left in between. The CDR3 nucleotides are TGTGCCAGCAGTTACAGCCCTTGGGAGCAGTACTTC. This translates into CASSYSPWEQYF.

The CDR3 nucleotides are TGTGCCAGCACCGTAGCGGGAGGCTACGAGCAGTACTTC. Its protein product is CASTVAGGYEQYF. The V and J genes are TRBV6-1 and TRBJ2-7; the match to TRBD2 covers 10 bases. Germline loops: CDR1 MNHNS, CDR2 SASEGT. CDR3 length: 13 amino acids. J lost 3 bases, V lost 7 bases, and 3 bases had no gene match.

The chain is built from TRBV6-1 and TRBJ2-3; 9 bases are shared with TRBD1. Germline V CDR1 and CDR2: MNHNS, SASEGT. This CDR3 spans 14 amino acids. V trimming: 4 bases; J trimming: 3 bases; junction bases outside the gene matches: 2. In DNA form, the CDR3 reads TGTGCCAGCAGTGCGGGACAGGGAACAGATACGCAGTATTTT. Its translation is CASSAGQGTDTQYF.

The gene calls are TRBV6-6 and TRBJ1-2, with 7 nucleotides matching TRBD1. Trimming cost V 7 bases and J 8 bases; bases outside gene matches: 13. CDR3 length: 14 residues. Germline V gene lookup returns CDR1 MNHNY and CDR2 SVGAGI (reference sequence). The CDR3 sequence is CASTREGAVRGYTF. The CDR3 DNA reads TGTGCCAGCACCCGGGAGGGGGCAGTTAGAGGCTACACCTTC.

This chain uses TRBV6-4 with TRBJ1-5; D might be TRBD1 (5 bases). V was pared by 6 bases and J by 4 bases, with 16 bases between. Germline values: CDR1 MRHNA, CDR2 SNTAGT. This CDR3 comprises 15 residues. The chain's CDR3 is CASRNPVRVNQPQHF. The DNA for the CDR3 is TGTGCCAGCAGAAACCCCGTCAGGGTAAATCAGCCCCAGCATTTT.

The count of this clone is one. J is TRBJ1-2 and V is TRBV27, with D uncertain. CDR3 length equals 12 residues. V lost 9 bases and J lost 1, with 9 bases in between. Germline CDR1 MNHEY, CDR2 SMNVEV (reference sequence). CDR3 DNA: TGTGCCAGTGGGGAGGGTAACTATGGCTACACCTTC. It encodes CASGEGNYGYTF.